The following is a T cell receptor beta chain sequence with its context. The sample originates from a study of patients and donors after allogeneic stem cell transplantation. From germline, CDR1 is SNHLY and CDR2 FYNNEI. The CDR3 is 13 residues long. The ends were cut back, 8 bases at V and 2 bases at J, with 10 bases in the middle. MiXCR, run by TCRdb on the RT-PCR reads, gives a single entry per CDR3 protein. The sample contains about 410,000 distinct CDR3 sequences, 16% of which appear only once. The sequence came from a human donor who was either an allogeneic HSCT recipient or a stem cell or donor lymphocyte infusion donor (not recorded which). It is not recorded whose cells these are; they may come from a transplant donor. The rearrangement uses TRBV2 and TRBJ1-5; tentatively, D is TRBD1 (5 bases). The sequenced material came from blood, either unsorted or a sorted T cell fraction (not recorded which). The CDR3 loop reads CASRGRGNQPQHF. The CDR3 DNA reads as TGTGCCAGCCGAGGCAGGGGCAATCAGCCCCAGCATTTT.